Listed here are 20 T cell receptor beta chains from one sample, sequenced in a study of shared T cell receptors in the human thymus. Measured with immunoSEQ multiplex PCR; TCRdb has only the in-frame clones, and not every one. Of 630,000 or so clones in the sample, roughly 86% were seen once. This sample was also put to use in a study of human thymus T cells.

What was sequenced was thymocytes. All receptors come from a boy younger than two with a congenital heart defect.

This sequence joins TRBV27 and TRBJ2-2, with TRBD2 identical over 8 bases. Germline trimming cut 4 bases from V and 7 bases from J; bases unmatched to any gene: 11. The CDR3 has 16 residues. Germline assignment: CDR1 MNHEY and CDR2 SMNVEV (reference sequence). The CDR3 region has the DNA TGTGCCAGCAGTTCCCCCGGGACTAGACGATTCGGGGAGCTGTTTTTT. The encoded protein is CASSSPGTRRFGELFF.

Concerning this clone: In the same sample, other DNA sequences code for this CDR3. The rearrangement uses TRBV7-9 and TRBJ1-1; no definite D call. The CDR3 runs 13 residues. Per germline, CDR1 SEHNR and CDR2 FQNEAQ (reference sequence). The V and J ends lost 6 bases and 1 base respectively, with 9 bases between them. The DNA for the CDR3 is TGTGCCAGCAGTTCCACAGAGAACACTGAAGCTTTCTTT. Translation: CASSSTENTEAFF.

The chain uses TRBV21-1 and TRBJ1-1. TRBV21-1 constitutes a pseudogene. The CDR3 spans 14 residues. DNA for the CDR3: TGTGCCAGCAGCAAGGGGGGAGTGAACACTGAAGCTTTCTTT. Translated: CASSKGGVNTEAFF.

This clone was observed once. The J gene is TRBJ2-5, the V gene TRBV5-1; the D gene is possibly TRBD2 (6 bases). V lost 3 bases and J lost 3, with 24 bases in between. The CDR3 extends over 18 amino acids. Germline CDR1 reads SGHRS; CDR2 reads YFSETQ. The CDR3 sequence: CASSWSMSGRRSEETQYF. The DNA for the CDR3 is TGCGCCAGCAGCTGGAGTATGTCAGGGAGGCGATCGGAAGAGACCCAGTACTTC. The full variable domain, rest sourced from reference TRBV5-1 and TRBJ2-5, is KAGVTQTPRYLIKTRGQQVTLSCSPISGHRSVSWYQQTPGQGLQFLFEYFSETQRNKGNFPGRFSGRQFSNSRSEMNVSTLELGDSALYLCASSWSMSGRRSEETQYFGPGTRLLVL.

The chain links TRBV19 to TRBJ2-4; D is possibly TRBD1 (6 bases). This CDR3 comprises 14 residues. CDR1 LNHDA and CDR2 SQIVND come from the germline V gene (reference sequence). V shed 7 bases and J shed 2 bases, with 12 bases lying between them. The CDR3 DNA sequence: TGTGCCAGTACCCACAGGGCTTCCAAAAACATTCAGTACTTC. It encodes CASTHRASKNIQYF.

The gene calls are TRBV27 and TRBJ2-1; TRBD1 matches 9 bases. The junction had 17 bases not matched to a gene; V was cut back by 6 bases and J by 5 bases. CDR3 length equals 18 residues. CDR1 and CDR2 (germline): MNHEY, SMNVEV (reference sequence). The CDR3 region is CASRGGQGRTSCDNEQFF. The DNA of the CDR3 is TGTGCCAGCAGGGGAGGACAGGGGCGAACTAGCTGCGACAATGAGCAGTTCTTC.

The chain joins TRBV19 to TRBJ1-5; weak D call: TRBD1 (6 bases). Trimming took off 7 bases at V and 0 bases at J, with 13 bases between the two ends. This CDR3 comprises 15 residues. Germline values: CDR1 LNHDA, CDR2 SQIVND (reference sequence). CDR3 nucleotides: TGTGCCAGTAACCTTGGACAGTCTAGCAATCAGCCCCAGCATTTT. Protein: CASNLGQSSNQPQHF.

This rearrangement joins TRBV2 to TRBJ2-1; 11 bases agree with TRBD2. Looked up from germline, CDR1 is SNHLY and CDR2 is FYNNEI. CDR3 size: 16 residues. Germline trimming cut 8 bases from V and 6 bases from J; bases unmatched to any gene: 12. The CDR3 sequence: CASQWSTSGDRNEQFF. The CDR3 nucleotides are TGTGCCAGCCAGTGGTCGACTAGCGGGGACCGCAATGAGCAGTTCTTC.

This clone was seen only once. This chain links TRBV5-6 with TRBJ2-7, with 10 bases that match TRBD1. Trimming at V came to 2 bases and at J to 7 bases, leaving 18 bases not matched to a gene. The CDR3 has 18 amino acids. Germline V gene data show CDR1 as SGHDT and CDR2 as YYEEEE. The CDR3 bases are TGTGCCAGCAGCTTCTGTACCCTCCGGGACAGGGGAAGTTGTGAGCAGTACTTC. Translated, it gives CASSFCTLRDRGSCEQYF.

The CDR3 DNA sequence: TGTGCCAGCAGTGACGGCGGGAGTGGGTACAATGAGCAGTTCTTC. Protein sequence: CASSDGGSGYNEQFF. The V gene is TRBV6-4, the J gene TRBJ2-1, with 7 nucleotides matching TRBD2. CDR1 and CDR2 from the germline V gene are MRHNA and SNTAGT. The V gene end was trimmed by 2 bases and the J gene end by 4 bases; junction bases not matched to a gene: 5. The CDR3 consists of 15 residues.

J is TRBJ1-1 and V is TRBV29-1, with 7 bases aligning to TRBD1. Looked up from germline, CDR1 is SQVTM and CDR2 is ANQGSEA. Unmatched junction bases numbered 8, after V lost 3 bases and J lost 7 bases. This CDR3 is 13 amino acids long. CDR3 sequence: CSVDGNRGFEAFF. CDR3 DNA: TGCAGCGTTGACGGAAACAGGGGATTTGAAGCTTTCTTT.

The chain joins TRBV5-1 to TRBJ1-1; 12 nucleotides align to TRBD1. This CDR3 is built from 17 residues. The V gene end was trimmed by 2 bases and the J gene end by 5 bases; junction bases not matched to a gene: 10. In germline, CDR1 is SGHRS, CDR2 YFSETQ. CDR3 sequence reads: CASSFMGQGARETEAFF. CDR3 sequence (DNA): TGCGCCAGCAGCTTTATGGGACAGGGGGCGCGGGAGACTGAAGCTTTCTTT. Drawing the rest from reference TRBV5-1 and TRBJ1-1, the complete variable domain is KAGVTQTPRYLIKTRGQQVTLSCSPISGHRSVSWYQQTPGQGLQFLFEYFSETQRNKGNFPGRFSGRQFSNSRSEMNVSTLELGDSALYLCASSFMGQGARETEAFFGQGTRLTVV.

The V call is TRBV21-1, the J call TRBJ2-4; whether TRBD1, the table's D call, matches the DNA was not checked. TRBV21-1 is a recognized pseudogene. The length of the CDR3 is 15 residues. Written as DNA, the CDR3 is TGTGCCAGCAGCAACGCCCCCACAGGGTATAACATTCAGTACTTC. It codes for CASSNAPTGYNIQYF.

The chain joins TRBV28 to TRBJ2-1; 9 bases match TRBD1. The CDR3 loop spans 14 amino acids. The V and J ends lost 8 bases and 8 bases, in that order; junction bases with no gene match: 10. The germline CDR1 and CDR2 sequences are MDHEN and SYDVKM. The CDR3 spells CASSHRDREDEQFF. The CDR3 nucleotides read TGTGCCAGCTCACATAGGGACAGGGAGGATGAGCAGTTCTTC.

The chain carries TRBV14 and TRBJ2-2, with 8 bases fitting TRBD1. The V segment lost 4 bases and the J segment 4 bases; nucleotides outside the gene matches: 8. The V gene's germline CDR1 is SGHDN and CDR2 FVKESK. The CDR3 extends over 16 amino acids. The CDR3 reads CASSPPGQEPTGELFF. The CDR3 coding sequence is TGTGCCAGCAGCCCTCCGGGACAGGAACCCACCGGGGAGCTGTTTTTT.

The V call is TRBV12-1, the J call TRBJ2-3; the table's D call, TRBD1, was not checked against the DNA. TRBV12-1 is shown as a pseudogene. The CDR3 length is 16 residues. CDR3 DNA sequence: TGTGCCAGCAGCCGAGAGGACAGGGGAGATTTCGATACGCAGTATTTT. Amino acids: CASSREDRGDFDTQYF.

This sequence joins TRBV4-2 and TRBJ1-1, with D unclear. CDR3 length: 11 residues. V was trimmed by 7 bases and J by 2 bases, leaving 5 bases between them. Germline assignment: CDR1 LGHNA and CDR2 YNFKEQ. CDR3 in DNA: TGTGCCAGCATAAAAAACACTGAAGCTTTCTTT. Translating it yields CASIKNTEAFF.

The chain employs TRBV7-6 and TRBJ2-3, with 7 bases identical to TRBD2. Germline-derived CDR1 and CDR2 are SGHVS and FNYEAQ. There are 16 residues in the CDR3. V dropped 4 bases and J dropped 10; count of bases not matched to a gene: 17. CDR3 residues: CASSSGLLRERVPQYF. CDR3 nucleotides: TGTGCCAGCAGCTCCGGTCTCTTGCGGGAGAGGGTGCCGCAGTATTTT.

This clone was counted between two and nine times. The V and J genes are TRBV4-3 and TRBJ2-5; D not certain. V dropped 4 bases and J dropped 3 bases, with 30 bases sitting between them. This CDR3 comprises 20 residues. The germline V gene encodes CDR1 LGHNA and CDR2 YSLEER. The CDR3 protein is CASSPSPLGKFEVHKETQYF. CDR3 nucleotides: TGCGCCAGCAGCCCCTCCCCTCTGGGCAAATTCGAAGTCCACAAAGAGACCCAGTACTTC.

This clone was seen a handful of times. This chain links TRBV18 with TRBJ1-2, with a tentative D call TRBD1 (6 bases). The germline V and J ends were trimmed by 1 base and 4 bases, with 10 bases remaining between them. CDR3 size: 14 residues. Germline lookup yields CDR1 KGHSH and CDR2 LQKENI. The DNA for the CDR3 is TGTGCCAGCTCACCACAACAGGGCGCCTATGGCTACACCTTC. As protein: CASSPQQGAYGYTF.